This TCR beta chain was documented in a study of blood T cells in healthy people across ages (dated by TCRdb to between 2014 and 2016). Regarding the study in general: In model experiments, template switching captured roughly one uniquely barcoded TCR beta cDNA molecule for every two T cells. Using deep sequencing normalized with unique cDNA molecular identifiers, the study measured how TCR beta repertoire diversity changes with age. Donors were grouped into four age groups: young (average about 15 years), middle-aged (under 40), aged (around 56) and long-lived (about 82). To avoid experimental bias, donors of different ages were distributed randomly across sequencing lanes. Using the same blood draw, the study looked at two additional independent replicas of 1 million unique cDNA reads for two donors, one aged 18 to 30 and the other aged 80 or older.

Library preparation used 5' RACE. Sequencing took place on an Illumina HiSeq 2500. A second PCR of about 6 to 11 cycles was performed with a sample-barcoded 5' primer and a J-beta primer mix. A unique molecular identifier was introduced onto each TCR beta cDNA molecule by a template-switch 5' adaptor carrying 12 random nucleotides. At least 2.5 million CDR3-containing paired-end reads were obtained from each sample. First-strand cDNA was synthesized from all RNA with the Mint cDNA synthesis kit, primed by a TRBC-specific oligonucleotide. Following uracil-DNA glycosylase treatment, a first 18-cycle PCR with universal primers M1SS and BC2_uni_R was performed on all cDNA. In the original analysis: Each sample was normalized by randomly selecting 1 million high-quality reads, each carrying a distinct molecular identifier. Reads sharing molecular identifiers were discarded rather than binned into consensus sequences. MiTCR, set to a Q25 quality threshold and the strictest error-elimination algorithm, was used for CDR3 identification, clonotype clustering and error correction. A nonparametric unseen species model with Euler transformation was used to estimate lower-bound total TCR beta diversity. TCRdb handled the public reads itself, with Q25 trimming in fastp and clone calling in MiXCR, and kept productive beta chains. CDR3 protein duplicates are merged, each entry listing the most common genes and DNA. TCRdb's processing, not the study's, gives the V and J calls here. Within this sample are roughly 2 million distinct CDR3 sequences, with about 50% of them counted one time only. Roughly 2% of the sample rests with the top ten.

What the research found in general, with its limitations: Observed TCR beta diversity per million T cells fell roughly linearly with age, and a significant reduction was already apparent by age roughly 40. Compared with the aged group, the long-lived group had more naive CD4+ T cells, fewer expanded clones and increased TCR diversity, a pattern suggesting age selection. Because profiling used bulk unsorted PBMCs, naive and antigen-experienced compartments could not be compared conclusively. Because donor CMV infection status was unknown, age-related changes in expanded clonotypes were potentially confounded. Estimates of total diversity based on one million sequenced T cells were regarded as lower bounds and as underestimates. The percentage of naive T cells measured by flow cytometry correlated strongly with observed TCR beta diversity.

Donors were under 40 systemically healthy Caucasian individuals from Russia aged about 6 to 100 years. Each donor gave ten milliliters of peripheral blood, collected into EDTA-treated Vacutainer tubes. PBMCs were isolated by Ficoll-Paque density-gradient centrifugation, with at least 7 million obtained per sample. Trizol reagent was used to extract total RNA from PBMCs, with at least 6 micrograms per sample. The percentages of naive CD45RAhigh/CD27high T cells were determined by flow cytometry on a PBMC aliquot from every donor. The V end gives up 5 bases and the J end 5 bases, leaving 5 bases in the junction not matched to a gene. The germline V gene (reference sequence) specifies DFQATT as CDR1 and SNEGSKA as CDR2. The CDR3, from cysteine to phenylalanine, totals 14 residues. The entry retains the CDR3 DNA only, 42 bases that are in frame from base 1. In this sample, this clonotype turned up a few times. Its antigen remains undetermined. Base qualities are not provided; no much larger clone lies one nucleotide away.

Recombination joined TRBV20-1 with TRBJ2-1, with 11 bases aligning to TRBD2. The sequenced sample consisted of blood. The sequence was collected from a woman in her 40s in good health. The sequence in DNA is TGCAGTGCTGATCTAGCGGGGGGAAACAATGAGCAGTTCTTC. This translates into CSADLAGGNNEQFF.